Each of the 7 T cell receptor beta chains below was sequenced from the same sample in a study of chemoradiotherapy in HPV16-positive cancers. Libraries were prepared by immunoSEQ multiplex PCR; TCRdb keeps only in-frame clonotypes and omits some of them. The sample lists about 53,000 clones; roughly 90% were seen once. The sample here was blood, taken from a patient who underwent chemoradiotherapy. The receptors come from a human donor with HPV-associated anogenital cancer.

The chain employs TRBV18 and TRBJ1-1, with D hard to call. In germline, CDR1 is KGHSH, CDR2 LQKENI. The CDR3 length is 13 residues. V dropped 1 base and J dropped 4 bases, with 7 bases sitting between them. CDR3 protein: CASSPQATTEAFF. The CDR3, as DNA: TGTGCCAGCTCACCACAAGCTACCACTGAAGCTTTCTTT. Supplemented by reference TRBV18 and TRBJ1-1, the full variable domain reads NAGVMQNPRHLVRRRGQEARLRCSPMKGHSHVYWYRQLPEEGLKFMVYLQKENIIDESGMPKERFSAEFPKEGPSILRIQQVVRGDSAAYFCASSPQATTEAFFGQGTRLTVV.

This clone has a single count. J is TRBJ2-6 and V is TRBV18; D remains ambiguous. The ends were cut back, 4 bases at V and 0 bases at J, with 4 bases in the middle. Germline CDR1 is KGHSH and CDR2 is LQKENI. The CDR3 contains 14 residues. CDR3 amino acids: CASSQSSGANVLTF. The CDR3, as DNA: TGTGCCAGCTCACAAAGCTCTGGGGCCAACGTCCTGACTTTC.

As for this clone: The junction departs from the called germline gene at one end, perhaps through a read error. The chain combines TRBV14 with TRBJ1-6; D remains unclear. This CDR3 contains 17 residues. CDR1 and CDR2 from the germline V gene are SGHDN and FVKESK. The chain's CDR3 is CASSQGPLKGGNSPLHF. CDR3 nucleotides: TGTGCCAGTAGCCAAGGACCCCTCAAGGGCGGTAATTCACCCCTCCACTTT.

To note about this clone: At the DNA level, this CDR3 is encoded by other sequences in the same sample as well. This chain links TRBV5-1 with TRBJ2-1; D might be TRBD2 (6 bases). The CDR3 contains 15 residues. From germline, CDR1 is SGHRS and CDR2 YFSETQ. The V and J ends lost 0 bases and 6 bases respectively, with 13 bases between them. DNA of the CDR3: TGCGCCAGCAGCTTGGCCTTGGGGGGTGGCAATGAGCAGTTCTTC. Its translation: CASSLALGGGNEQFF.

On this clone: At the DNA level, this CDR3 is encoded by other sequences in the same sample as well. The V call is TRBV29-1, the J call TRBJ1-5, with no clear D. V was shortened by 4 bases and J by 0 bases, with 7 bases between the two germline ends. Germline loops: CDR1 SQVTM, CDR2 ANQGSEA. The CDR3 has 13 residues. The CDR3 bases are TGCAGCGTTGGGACCGATAGCAATCAGCCCCAGCATTTT. Translating it yields CSVGTDSNQPQHF.

The count of this clone is one. CDR3 protein: CASSLPGYGDRDYGYTF. DNA of the CDR3: TGTGCCAGCAGCTTACCGGGATATGGGGACAGGGACTATGGCTACACCTTC. This rearrangement joins TRBV7-9 to TRBJ1-2; 9 positions agree with TRBD1. The junction had 10 bases not matched to a gene; V was cut back by 2 bases and J by 3 bases. From germline, CDR1 is SEHNR and CDR2 FQNEAQ (reference sequence). There are 17 residues in the CDR3.

The chain employs TRBV12-5 and TRBJ2-4, with D perhaps being TRBD1 or TRBD2 (6 bases each). V was trimmed by 0 bases and J by 1 base, leaving 16 bases between them. CDR1 and CDR2 from the germline V gene are LGHNT and FRNRAP. The CDR3 extends over 18 amino acids. CDR3 sequence: CASGLVGGGRGAKNIQYF. CDR3 nucleotides: TGTGCTAGTGGTTTGGTAGGAGGGGGGCGAGGGGCCAAAAACATTCAGTACTTC.